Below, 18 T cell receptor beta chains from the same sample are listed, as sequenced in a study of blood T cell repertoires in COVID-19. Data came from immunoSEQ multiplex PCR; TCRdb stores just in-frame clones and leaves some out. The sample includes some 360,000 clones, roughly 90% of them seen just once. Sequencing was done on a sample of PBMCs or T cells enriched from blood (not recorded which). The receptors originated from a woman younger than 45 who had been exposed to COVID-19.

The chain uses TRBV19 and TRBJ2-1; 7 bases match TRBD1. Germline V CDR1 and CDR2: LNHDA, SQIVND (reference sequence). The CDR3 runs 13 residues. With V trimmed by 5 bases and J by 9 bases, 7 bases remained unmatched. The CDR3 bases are TGTGCCAGTAGTGTTTCAAACAGGGGTGAGCAGTTCTTC. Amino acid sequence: CASSVSNRGEQFF.

The CDR3 DNA is TGTGCCAGCAGTCGAGGGCCCGAGGGTGGTTTCTTT. Translating it yields CASSRGPEGGFF. The rearrangement uses TRBV6-5 and TRBJ1-1; D unresolved. The CDR3 length is 12 residues. V lost 5 bases, J lost 13 bases, and 17 bases lay in between. CDR1 and CDR2 (germline): MNHEY, SVGAGI.

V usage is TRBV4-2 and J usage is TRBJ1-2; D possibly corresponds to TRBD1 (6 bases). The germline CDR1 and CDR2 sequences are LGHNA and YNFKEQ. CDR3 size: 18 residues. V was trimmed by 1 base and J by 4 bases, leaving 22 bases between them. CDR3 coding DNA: TGTGCCAGCAGCCAAGGTTTGGGGTCAAACAGGGCCACCTATGGCTACACCTTC. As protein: CASSQGLGSNRATYGYTF.

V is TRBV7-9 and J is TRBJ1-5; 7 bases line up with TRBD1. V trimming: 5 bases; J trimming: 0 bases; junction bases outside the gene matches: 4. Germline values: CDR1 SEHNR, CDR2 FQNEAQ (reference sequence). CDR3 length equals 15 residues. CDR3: CASSLGQHSNQPQHF. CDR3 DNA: TGTGCCAGCAGCCTGGGACAGCATAGCAATCAGCCCCAGCATTTT.

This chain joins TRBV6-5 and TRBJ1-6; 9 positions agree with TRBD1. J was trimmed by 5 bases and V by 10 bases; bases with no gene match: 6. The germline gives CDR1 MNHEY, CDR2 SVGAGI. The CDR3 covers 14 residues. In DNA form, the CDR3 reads TGTGCCACCGGTAGGACAGGGGATAATTCACCCCTCCACTTT. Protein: CATGRTGDNSPLHF.

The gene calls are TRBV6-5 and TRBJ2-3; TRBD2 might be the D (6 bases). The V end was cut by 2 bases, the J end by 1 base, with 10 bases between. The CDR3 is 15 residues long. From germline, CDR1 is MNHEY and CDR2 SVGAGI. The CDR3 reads CASSYRGYGTDTQYF. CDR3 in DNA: TGTGCCAGCAGTTACCGGGGGTACGGCACAGATACGCAGTATTTT.

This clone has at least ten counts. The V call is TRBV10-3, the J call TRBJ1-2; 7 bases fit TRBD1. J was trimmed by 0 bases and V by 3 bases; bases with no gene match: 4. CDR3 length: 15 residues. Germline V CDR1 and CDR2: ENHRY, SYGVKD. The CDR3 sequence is CAISESGGPNYGYTF. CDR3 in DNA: TGTGCCATCAGTGAATCAGGGGGTCCTAACTATGGCTACACCTTC.

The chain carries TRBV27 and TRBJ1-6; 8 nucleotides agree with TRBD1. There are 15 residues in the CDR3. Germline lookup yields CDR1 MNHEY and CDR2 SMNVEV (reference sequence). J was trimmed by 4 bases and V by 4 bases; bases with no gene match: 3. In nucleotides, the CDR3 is TGTGCCAGCAGTTCCCACAGGGGGTATAATTCACCCCTCCACTTT. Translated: CASSSHRGYNSPLHF.

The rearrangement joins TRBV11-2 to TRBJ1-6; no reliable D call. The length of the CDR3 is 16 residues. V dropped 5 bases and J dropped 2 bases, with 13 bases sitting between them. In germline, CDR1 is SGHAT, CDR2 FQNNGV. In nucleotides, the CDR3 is TGTGCCAGCAGCCCCTCAAGAGGAACCTATAATTCACCCCTCCACTTT. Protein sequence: CASSPSRGTYNSPLHF.

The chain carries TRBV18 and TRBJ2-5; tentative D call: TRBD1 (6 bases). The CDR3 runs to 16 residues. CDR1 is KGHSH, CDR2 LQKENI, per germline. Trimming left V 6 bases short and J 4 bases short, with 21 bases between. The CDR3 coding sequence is TGTGCCAGCTCCGCAAAAGGCCTGGGGGCGGGAGAGACCCAGTACTTC. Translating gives CASSAKGLGAGETQYF.

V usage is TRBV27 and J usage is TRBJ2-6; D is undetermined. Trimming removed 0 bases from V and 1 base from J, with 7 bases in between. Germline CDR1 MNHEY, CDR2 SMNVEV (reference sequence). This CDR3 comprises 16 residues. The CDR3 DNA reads TGTGCCAGCAGTTTATCGAGGAGTTCTGGGGCCAACGTCCTGACTTTC. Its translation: CASSLSRSSGANVLTF.

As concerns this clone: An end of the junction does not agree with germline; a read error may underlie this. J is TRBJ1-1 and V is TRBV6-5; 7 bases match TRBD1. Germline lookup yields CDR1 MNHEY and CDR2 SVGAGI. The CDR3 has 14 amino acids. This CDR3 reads CASRGLRDSSGGVF. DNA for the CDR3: TGTGCCAGCAGAGGACTCCGGGACAGCTCCGGCGGGGTCTTT.

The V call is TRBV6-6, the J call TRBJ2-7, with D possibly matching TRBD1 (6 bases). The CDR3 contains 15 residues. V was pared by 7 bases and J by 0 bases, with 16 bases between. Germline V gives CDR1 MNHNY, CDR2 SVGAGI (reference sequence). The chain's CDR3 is CASTGRGLSSYEQYF. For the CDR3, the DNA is TGTGCCAGCACGGGCAGGGGTTTATCCTCCTACGAGCAGTACTTC.

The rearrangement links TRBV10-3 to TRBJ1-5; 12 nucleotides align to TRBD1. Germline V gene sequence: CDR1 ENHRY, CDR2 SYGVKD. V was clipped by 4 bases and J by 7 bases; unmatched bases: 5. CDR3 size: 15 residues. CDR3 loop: CAISGGQGAGQPQHF. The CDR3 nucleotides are TGTGCCATCAGTGGGGGACAGGGGGCGGGGCAGCCCCAGCATTTT.

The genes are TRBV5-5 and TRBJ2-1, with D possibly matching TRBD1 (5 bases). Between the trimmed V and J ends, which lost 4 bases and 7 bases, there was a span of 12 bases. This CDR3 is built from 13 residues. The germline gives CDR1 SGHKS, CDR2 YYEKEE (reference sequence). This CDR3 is CASSPAGWNEQFF. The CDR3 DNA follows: TGTGCCAGCAGCCCGGCAGGGTGGAATGAGCAGTTCTTC.

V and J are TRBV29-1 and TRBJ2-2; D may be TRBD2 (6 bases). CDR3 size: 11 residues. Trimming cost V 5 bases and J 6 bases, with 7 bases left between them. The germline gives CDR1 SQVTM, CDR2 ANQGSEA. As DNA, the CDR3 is TGCAGCGTTCCGGGGGCCGGGGAGCTGTTTTTT. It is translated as CSVPGAGELFF.

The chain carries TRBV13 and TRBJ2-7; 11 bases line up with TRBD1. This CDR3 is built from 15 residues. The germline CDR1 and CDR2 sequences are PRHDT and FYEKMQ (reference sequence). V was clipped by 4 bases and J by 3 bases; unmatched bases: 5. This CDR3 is CASSSGGQGVYEQYF. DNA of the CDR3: TGTGCCAGCAGCTCCGGGGGACAGGGGGTCTACGAGCAGTACTTC.

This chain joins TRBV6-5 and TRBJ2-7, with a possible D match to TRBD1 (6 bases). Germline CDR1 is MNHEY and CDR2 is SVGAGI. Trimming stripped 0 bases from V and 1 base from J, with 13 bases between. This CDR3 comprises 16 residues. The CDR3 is CASSYSPGTLSYEQYF. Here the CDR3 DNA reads TGTGCCAGCAGTTACTCTCCCGGGACACTTTCCTACGAGCAGTACTTC.